These 10 T cell receptor beta chains originate from one sample sequenced in a study of identical twins. MiXCR, applied by TCRdb to the 5' RACE reads, yields one record per CDR3 protein. Among more than 400,000 distinct CDR3 sequences listed, approximately 14% were seen once. Another study also made use of these data, one on yellow fever vaccine responses in identical twins.

Sequencing was carried out using CD4+ T cells sorted from blood. These receptors were taken from a woman under 30 in good health.

This clonotype turned up a few times. V gene TRBV7-7 combines with J gene TRBJ2-3, with D tentatively TRBD1 (6 bases). This CDR3 has 15 residues. CDR1 is SSHAT, CDR2 FNYEAQ, per germline (reference sequence). V was shortened by 1 base and J by 3 bases, with 11 bases between the two germline ends. The CDR3 loop is CASSLGAQGTDTQYF. The CDR3 bases are TGTGCCAGCAGCTTAGGGGCACAGGGTACAGATACGCAGTATTTT.

In its sample, this clonotype was seen a few times. This chain links TRBV6-1 with TRBJ2-1; the match to TRBD2 covers 9 bases. With V trimmed by 3 bases and J by 5 bases, 5 bases remained unmatched. The CDR3 extends over 15 amino acids. CDR1 is MNHNS and CDR2 is SASEGT in the germline V gene. CDR3 DNA sequence: TGTGCCAGCAGTGACGGGACTAGCCAAAACAATGAGCAGTTCTTC. Amino acid sequence: CASSDGTSQNNEQFF.

V gene TRBV20-1 combines with J gene TRBJ1-1, with 7 bases that match TRBD1. This CDR3 is 13 amino acids long. The V and J ends lost 7 bases and 0 bases, in that order; junction bases with no gene match: 5. The germline V gene has CDR1 DFQATT and CDR2 SNEGSKA (reference sequence). CDR3 residues: CSVPGQMNTEAFF. The CDR3 DNA follows: TGCAGTGTCCCGGGACAGATGAACACTGAAGCTTTCTTT.

This clonotype appeared once. J is TRBJ2-2 and V is TRBV5-1, with 9 bases aligning to TRBD2. The CDR3 has 16 amino acids. The V gene's germline CDR1 is SGHRS and CDR2 YFSETQ. The V segment lost 3 bases and the J segment 5 bases; nucleotides outside the gene matches: 8. The CDR3 DNA is TGCGCCAGCAGCTCCGGGTGGCTAGCGGGGACCGGGGAGCTGTTTTTT. Translating it yields CASSSGWLAGTGELFF.

This clonotype was counted only a few times. V usage is TRBV6-5 and J usage is TRBJ2-7; D ambiguous. Trimming left V 0 bases short and J 2 bases short, with 8 bases between. The CDR3 runs to 14 residues. CDR1 and CDR2 from the germline V gene are MNHEY and SVGAGI. The CDR3 region has the DNA TGTGCCAGCAGTTACTCATTACCCGCCTACGAGCAGTACTTC. Translated: CASSYSLPAYEQYF.

This chain uses TRBV3-1 with TRBJ2-7; D unresolved. With 1 base removed from V and 2 bases from J, the gap between germline ends came to 15 bases. This CDR3 has 16 residues. Germline values: CDR1 LGHDT, CDR2 YNNKEL (reference sequence). CDR3 residues: CASSQVTSRAPYEQYF. As DNA, the CDR3 is TGTGCCAGCAGCCAAGTGACCTCCCGGGCCCCCTACGAGCAGTACTTC.

This clonotype turned up a few times. The chain combines TRBV5-5 with TRBJ2-1; no clear D gene. The CDR3 is 16 amino acids. The germline V gene has CDR1 SGHKS and CDR2 YYEKEE (reference sequence). The ends were cut back, 4 bases at V and 4 bases at J, with 18 bases in the middle. The CDR3 loop reads CASSAPDSKTYNEQFF. The DNA for the CDR3 is TGTGCCAGCAGCGCCCCAGACTCCAAGACATACAATGAGCAGTTCTTC.

The chain employs TRBV19 and TRBJ2-2; no definite D call. V dropped 7 bases and J dropped 7 bases, with 22 bases sitting between them. The germline V gene has CDR1 LNHDA and CDR2 SQIVND (reference sequence). The CDR3 length is 16 residues. CDR3 coding DNA: TGTGCCAGTACAGTCGGCTCCACCGGATTAGGCGGGGAGCTGTTTTTT. This gives the protein CASTVGSTGLGGELFF. Using reference TRBV19 and TRBJ2-2 for the parts outside the CDR3, the full variable domain is DGGITQSPKYLFRKEGQNVTLSCEQNLNHDAMYWYRQDPGQGLRLIYYSQIVNDFQKGDIAEGYSVSREKKESFPLTVTSAQKNPTAFYLCASTVGSTGLGGELFFGEGSRLTVL.

The chain is built from TRBV2 and TRBJ2-7, with D perhaps matching TRBD2 (6 bases). The CDR3 sequence is 15 residues long. Germline assignment: CDR1 SNHLY and CDR2 FYNNEI. V lost 2 bases, J lost 3 bases, and 14 bases lay in between. The CDR3 reads CASSEMGRLVYEQYF. CDR3 nucleotides: TGTGCCAGCAGTGAAATGGGGCGACTAGTCTACGAGCAGTACTTC.

The CDR3 region is CASGPLGGPYEQYF. CDR3 in DNA: TGTGCCAGCGGCCCGTTGGGGGGACCCTACGAGCAGTACTTC. V and J are TRBV6-1 and TRBJ2-7; possible D gene TRBD2, 6 bases. Germline V gives CDR1 MNHNS, CDR2 SASEGT. CDR3 length: 14 amino acids. Trimming removed 8 bases at V and 2 bases at J, with 16 bases between.